These 9 T cell receptor beta chains share one sample of origin, sequenced in a study of monozygotic twins with inflammatory bowel disease. TCRdb reanalyzed the 5' RACE reads and collapses them to one entry per CDR3 protein, without DNA. The listing records over 200,000 distinct CDR3 sequences. Sequences were obtained from blood. Receptors originate from a human donor with ulcerative colitis or Crohn's disease, or a healthy co-twin of an affected twin (not recorded which).

The gene calls are TRBV7-8 and TRBJ1-5; the TRBD1 assignment by TCRdb is unverifiable without DNA. The germline gives CDR1 SGHVS, CDR2 FQNEAQ. The CDR3 is made up of 16 amino acids. The CDR3 reads CASSSRGRQGNQPQHF.

The chain carries TRBV20-1 and TRBJ2-2; as DNA is missing, the TRBD1 call by TCRdb cannot be tested. The CDR3 extends over 13 amino acids. Germline loops: CDR1 DFQATT, CDR2 SNEGSKA (reference sequence). CDR3 protein: CSVSSGGTGELFF.

The rearrangement joins TRBV18 to TRBJ2-1; no DNA is available, so the TRBD1 call from TCRdb remains unchecked. The CDR3 contains 16 residues. Germline loops: CDR1 KGHSH, CDR2 LQKENI. CDR3 sequence reads: CASSPRGQGATDEQFF.

The gene calls are TRBV3-1 and TRBJ2-1; no DNA is available, so the TRBD1 call from TCRdb remains unchecked. CDR1 and CDR2 (germline): LGHDT, YNNKEL (reference sequence). CDR3 length: 13 amino acids. CDR3 residues: CASSQEQGGSLSF.

V usage is TRBV7-2 and J usage is TRBJ1-2; without DNA, the TCRdb call of TRBD1 cannot be checked. This CDR3 has 15 residues. The germline gives CDR1 SGHTA, CDR2 FQGNSA. CDR3: CASSSRKGGAGGYTF.

V is TRBV12-3 or TRBV12-4 and J is TRBJ1-1; no DNA is available, so the TRBD1 call from TCRdb remains unchecked. The CDR3 totals 12 residues. The CDR3 loop is CASSPLTAEAFF.

The chain employs TRBV20-1 and TRBJ2-1. The CDR3 spans 14 residues. Germline values: CDR1 DFQATT, CDR2 SNEGSKA (reference sequence). The CDR3 sequence is CSAGIGSAYNEQFF.

The rearrangement links TRBV5-1 to TRBJ2-3; TCRdb designates TRBD1, a call that cannot be tested without DNA. The CDR3 length is 16 residues. In germline, CDR1 is SGHRS, CDR2 YFSETQ. The CDR3 here is CASSWGGVLGADTQYF.

The rearrangement joins TRBV29-1 to TRBJ2-7; TCRdb designates TRBD1, a call that cannot be tested without DNA. CDR1 is SQVTM and CDR2 is ANQGSEA in the germline V gene. The CDR3 runs to 13 residues. This chain's CDR3 is CSVAKRGPGEQYF.